Sequencing of this TCR beta chain was carried out in a study of vaccination and CD4 T cells after COVID-19. Treatment given: approximately 11-day PBMC culture with coronavirus spike peptide pools or control peptides (ViraFEST assay). A note on this clonotype: Antigen specificity is unknown.

The Oncomine TCR Beta short-read assay was applied to DNA of cultured CD4+ T cells. Each CDR3 protein is one row after TCRdb ran MiXCR on the PCR reads. The data contain some 16,000 distinct CDR3 sequences, around half of them singletons. CDR3 length: 14 residues. The V end lost 0 bases, the J end lost 7 bases, and 10 bases lay between the germline ends. The germline V gene has CDR1 KGHSH and CDR2 LQKENI. The sequence derives from a human donor who had recovered from COVID-19. Sequencing was carried out using CD4+ T cells from blood, cultured in vitro. The chain is built from TRBV18 and TRBJ1-5, with D perhaps TRBD1 (5 bases). CDR3 sequence: CASSPPGAGQPQHF. The CDR3 region has the DNA TGTGCCAGCTCACCACCAGGGGCGGGCCAGCCCCAGCATTTT. Looking up the rest from reference TRBV18 and TRBJ1-5 gives the full variable domain: NAGVMQNPRHLVRRRGQEARLRCSPMKGHSHVYWYRQLPEEGLKFMVYLQKENIIDESGMPKERFSAEFPKEGPSILRIQQVVRGDSAAYFCASSPPGAGQPQHFGDGTRLSIL.